Described below is a single T cell receptor (beta chain) sequence and its context. What it recognizes is unknown. The data derive from a study of chemoradiotherapy in HPV16-positive cancers. Study details: Candidate HPV-specific T-cell clones and common TCR motifs came from functional assays in two HPV16-positive patients.

Overall study findings and caveats: Candidate HPV-specific clones and E7-related TCR motifs grew in tumor during treatment. HPV-responsive T-cell expansion during chemoradiotherapy was linked to improved recurrence-free survival in HPV16-positive patients.

Samples were taken several times over chemoradiotherapy. Generated by immunoSEQ multiplex PCR, the TCRdb table keeps only in-frame clones and is missing some. The sample contains 20,000 to 25,000 clones, around 94% of which appear only once. This specimen was taken from a patient who underwent chemoradiotherapy. This TCR derives from a human donor with HPV-associated anogenital cancer.

This CDR3 reads CASSPDYAFKQYF. The CDR3 coding sequence is TGTGCCAGCAGTCCCGACTACGCCTTCAAGCAGTACTTC. The V gene is TRBV2, the J gene TRBJ2-7; TRBD2 might be the D (5 bases). Per the germline V gene, CDR1 is SNHLY and CDR2 is FYNNEI. CDR3 size: 13 residues. The V gene lost 5 bases and the J gene lost 8 bases, with 16 bases spanning the gap.